Sequencing of this T cell receptor beta chain was carried out in a study of cytomegalovirus exposure and HLA in healthy donors. Study outcomes and limitations: Several V segments, TRBV6-2 and TRBV6-3 among them, could not be told apart and were dropped. Analyses of presence/absence relied on an assumption of roughly uniform sequencing depth across donors. Later work found that TCR association rates differed between HLA loci; DRB1 had the most and HLA-C the fewest.

In the case of this clone: What it recognizes is unknown.

It was with 60 Vbeta and 13 Jbeta primers that the PCR ran. Sequencing used immunoSEQ multiplex PCR; TCRdb keeps in-frame clones, though not all of them. The sample holds about 64,000 clones, roughly 80% seen once. Though probably carrying unrecorded immune exposures, donors were nominally healthy at sampling. J lost 4 bases, V lost 5 bases, and 3 bases had no gene match. The CDR3 covers 15 residues. Germline values: CDR1 LGHNT, CDR2 FRNRAP. Sequencing used PBMCs. This sequence was found in a male donor in good health and CMV-seropositive. The chain combines TRBV12-5 with TRBJ2-3, with 13 bases fitting TRBD2. The DNA of the CDR3 is TGTGCTAGTGGTGCCGGGACTAGCGGGGCAGATACGCAGTATTTT. Protein: CASGAGTSGADTQYF.